The entry that follows covers one TCR beta chain sequence. No antigen is known for it. The treatment is: about 20 received Ad26.COV2.S at low or high dose, single or two shots; roughly five received placebo; per-sample allocation not given. Samples were taken on day 63 after the first vaccine or placebo injection. The donor's status was that of an adult aged 18-55 years in Boston. This record belongs to a study of Ad26.COV2.S vaccination and SARS-CoV-2 variants. Broader study findings: There was reportedly substantial breadth in spike-specific CD8+ and CD4+ T cell responses after vaccination. Vaccine and placebo groups showed comparable non-spike TCR breadth.

Only in-frame clones appear in the TCRdb table, and some are missing; sequencing was by immunoSEQ multiplex PCR. The sample lists about 410,000 clones, roughly 90% seen once, with roughly 1.7% in the top ten. The V gene's germline CDR1 is SGHNT and CDR2 YYREEE (reference sequence). V was pared by 5 bases and J by 1 base, with 14 bases between. This CDR3 spans 15 amino acids. The clonotype was recovered from a person aged 18-65 years who received the Ad26.COV2.S COVID-19 vaccine or a placebo. The chain uses TRBV5-4 and TRBJ2-3; D unresolved. Sequenced material: peripheral blood, taken in a trial of Ad26.COV2.S vaccine versus placebo. This CDR3 reads CASRAQLLGTDTQYF. For the CDR3, the DNA is TGTGCCAGCAGGGCCCAACTGCTGGGCACAGATACGCAGTATTTT.